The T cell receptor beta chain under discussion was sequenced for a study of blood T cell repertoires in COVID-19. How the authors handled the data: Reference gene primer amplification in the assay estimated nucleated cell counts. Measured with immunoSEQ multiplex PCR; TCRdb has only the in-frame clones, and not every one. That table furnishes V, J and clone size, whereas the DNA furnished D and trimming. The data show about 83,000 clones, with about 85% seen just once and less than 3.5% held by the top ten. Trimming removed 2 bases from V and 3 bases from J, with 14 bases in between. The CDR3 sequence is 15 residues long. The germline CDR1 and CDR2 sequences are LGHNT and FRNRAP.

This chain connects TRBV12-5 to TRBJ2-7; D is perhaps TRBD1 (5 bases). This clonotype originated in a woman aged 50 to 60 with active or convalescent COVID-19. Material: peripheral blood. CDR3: CASGLSSGRFYEQYF. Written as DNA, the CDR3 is TGTGCTAGTGGTTTGAGTTCAGGGCGGTTCTACGAGCAGTACTTC.